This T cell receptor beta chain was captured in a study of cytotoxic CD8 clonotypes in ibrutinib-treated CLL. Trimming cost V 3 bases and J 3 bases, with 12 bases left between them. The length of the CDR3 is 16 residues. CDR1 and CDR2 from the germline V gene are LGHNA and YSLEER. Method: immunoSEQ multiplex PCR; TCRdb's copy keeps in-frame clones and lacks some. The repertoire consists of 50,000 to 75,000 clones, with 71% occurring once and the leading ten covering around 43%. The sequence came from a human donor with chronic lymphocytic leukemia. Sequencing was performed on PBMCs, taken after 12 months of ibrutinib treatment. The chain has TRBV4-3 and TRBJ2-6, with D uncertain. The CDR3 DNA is TGCGCCAGCAGCCACCTCTCCCCGGGTGGGGCCAACGTCCTGACTTTC. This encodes CASSHLSPGGANVLTF.